This T cell receptor beta chain was found in a study of cytomegalovirus exposure and HLA in healthy donors. As for the study in general: Roughly 85 million unique TCRs from HLA-typed donors were held in an early release of data. Study observations and caveats: Reported findings show TCR beta sequences accurately forecast HLA-A and HLA-B alleles in most subjects. The study recorded fewer than 200 TCR beta chains that were cytomegalovirus-associated.

The study ran its PCR with 60 Vbeta and 13 Jbeta primers. Method: immunoSEQ multiplex PCR; TCRdb's copy keeps in-frame clones and lacks some. The sample has 240,000 or so clones, around 80% seen once. With regard to this clone: Its antigen is undetermined.

Germline V gives CDR1 DFQATT, CDR2 SNEGSKA (reference sequence). This CDR3 comprises 11 residues. After removal of 5 bases from V and 5 bases from J, the junction contained 0 bases not matched to a gene. This rearrangement joins TRBV20-1 to TRBJ1-1; 9 nucleotides match TRBD1. The sample comprised PBMCs. The source is a woman in her sixties in good health and CMV-seropositive. CDR3 region: CSAGQGTEAFF. CDR3 nucleotides: TGCAGTGCTGGACAGGGGACTGAAGCTTTCTTT.